This note documents a single T cell receptor (beta chain) sequence. The sample is drawn from a study of control samples from healthy donors and cancer patients. Clones were read by immunoSEQ multiplex PCR, and TCRdb kept only the in-frame ones, dropping some. Counted here are approximately 93,000 clones, 70% to 90% occurring once; the ten biggest clones make up 8.5% to 10%. V gave up 3 bases and J gave up 2 bases; unmatched junction bases: 9. Germline CDR1 and CDR2: MNHNS and SASEGT. The CDR3 is made up of 16 amino acids. The source is a woman aged 45-65 years with colorectal cancer. The J gene is TRBJ2-5, the V gene TRBV6-1; 7 bases map to TRBD1. Material: PBMCs. The CDR3 DNA follows: TGTGCCAGCAGTGAGGCCAAGGGACAGTGGCAAGAGACCCAGTACTTC. Residues: CASSEAKGQWQETQYF.